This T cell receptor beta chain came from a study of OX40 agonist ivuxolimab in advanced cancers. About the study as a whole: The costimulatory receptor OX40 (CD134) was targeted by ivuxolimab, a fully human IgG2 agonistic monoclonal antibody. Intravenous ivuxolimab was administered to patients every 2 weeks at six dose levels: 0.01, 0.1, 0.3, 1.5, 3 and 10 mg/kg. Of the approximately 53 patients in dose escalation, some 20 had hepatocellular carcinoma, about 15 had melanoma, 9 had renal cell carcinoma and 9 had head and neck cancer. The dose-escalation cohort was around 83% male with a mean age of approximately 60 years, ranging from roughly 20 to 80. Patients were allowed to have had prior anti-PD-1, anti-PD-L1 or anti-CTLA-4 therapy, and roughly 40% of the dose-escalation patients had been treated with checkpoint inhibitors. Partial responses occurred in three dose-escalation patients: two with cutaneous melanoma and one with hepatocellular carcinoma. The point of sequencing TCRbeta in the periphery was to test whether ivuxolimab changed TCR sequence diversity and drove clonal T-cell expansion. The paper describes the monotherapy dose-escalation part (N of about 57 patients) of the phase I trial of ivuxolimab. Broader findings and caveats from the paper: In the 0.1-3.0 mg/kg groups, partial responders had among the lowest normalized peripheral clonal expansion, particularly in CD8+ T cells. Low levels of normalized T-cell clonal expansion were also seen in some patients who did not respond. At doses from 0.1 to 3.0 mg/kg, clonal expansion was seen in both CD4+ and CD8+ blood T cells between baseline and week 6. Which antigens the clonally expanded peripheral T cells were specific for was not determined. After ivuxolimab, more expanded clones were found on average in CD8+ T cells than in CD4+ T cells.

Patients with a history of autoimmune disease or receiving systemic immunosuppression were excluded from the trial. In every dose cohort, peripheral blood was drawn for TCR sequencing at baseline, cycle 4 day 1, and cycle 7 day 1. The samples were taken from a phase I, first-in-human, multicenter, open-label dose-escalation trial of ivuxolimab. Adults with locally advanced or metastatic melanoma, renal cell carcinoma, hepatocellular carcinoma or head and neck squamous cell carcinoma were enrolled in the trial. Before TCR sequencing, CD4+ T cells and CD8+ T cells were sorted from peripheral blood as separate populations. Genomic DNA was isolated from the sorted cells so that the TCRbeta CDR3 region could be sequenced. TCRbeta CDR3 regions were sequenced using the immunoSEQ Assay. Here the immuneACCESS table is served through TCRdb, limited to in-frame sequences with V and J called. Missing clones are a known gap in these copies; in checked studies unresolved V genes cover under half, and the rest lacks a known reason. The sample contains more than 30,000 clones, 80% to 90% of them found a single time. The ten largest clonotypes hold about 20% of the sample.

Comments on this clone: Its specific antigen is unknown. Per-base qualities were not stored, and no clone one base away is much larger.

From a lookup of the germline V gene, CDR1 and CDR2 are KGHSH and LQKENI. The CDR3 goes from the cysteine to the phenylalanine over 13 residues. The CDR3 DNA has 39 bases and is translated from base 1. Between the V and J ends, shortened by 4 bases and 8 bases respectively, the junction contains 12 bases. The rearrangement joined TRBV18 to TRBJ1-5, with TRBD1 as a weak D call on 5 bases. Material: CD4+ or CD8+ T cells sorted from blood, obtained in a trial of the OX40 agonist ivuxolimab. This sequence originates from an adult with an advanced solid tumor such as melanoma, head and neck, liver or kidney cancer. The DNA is TGTGCCAGCTCACTGTCCAGGGAGGAGCCCCAGCATTTT. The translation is CASSLSREEPQHF. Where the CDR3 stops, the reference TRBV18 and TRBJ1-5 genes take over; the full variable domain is NAGVMQNPRHLVRRRGQEARLRCSPMKGHSHVYWYRQLPEEGLKFMVYLQKENIIDESGMPKERFSAEFPKEGPSILRIQQVVRGDSAAYFCASSLSREEPQHFGDGTRLSIL.